Detailed here is one T cell receptor (beta chain). The source of the sample is a study of blood T cells in healthy people across ages. Whenever a sample was processed, at least 6.5 million PBMCs were isolated. The CDR3 consists of 15 residues. Between the trimmed V and J ends, which lost 4 bases and 8 bases, there was a span of 21 bases. Germline V gene sequence: CDR1 SGHKS, CDR2 YYEKEE (reference sequence). Then a second PCR, running roughly 7 to 11 cycles, was carried out with a sample-barcoded 5' primer and a J-beta primer mix. TCRdb re-called the 5' RACE reads through MiXCR, storing one row per CDR3 protein. The sample yields around 800,000 distinct CDR3 sequences, 20% to 30% seen once. These data also featured in a second study, about T cells of mothers and their children. That publication notes: Each child gave around 3 million TCR beta CDR3 reads (each mother, over 8 million). The shaping of TCR recombination output by thymic selection is similar in related and unrelated pairs. There was no detection of any persistent microchimeric T cell clones.

This rearrangement joins TRBV5-5 to TRBJ1-2, with D hard to call. Sequencing was performed on blood. The receptor was derived from a boy aged 5-17 years in good health. The CDR3 nucleotides read TGTGCCAGCAGCCAAGACGCAGTCCCGCGTCGCGGCTACACCTTC. It specifies CASSQDAVPRRGYTF. The whole variable domain, filled in from reference TRBV5-5 and TRBJ1-2, reads DAGVTQSPTHLIKTRGQQVTLRCSPISGHKSVSWYQQVLGQGPQFIFQYYEKEERGRGNFPDRFSARQFPNYSSELNVNALLLGDSALYLCASSQDAVPRRGYTFGSGTRLTVV.